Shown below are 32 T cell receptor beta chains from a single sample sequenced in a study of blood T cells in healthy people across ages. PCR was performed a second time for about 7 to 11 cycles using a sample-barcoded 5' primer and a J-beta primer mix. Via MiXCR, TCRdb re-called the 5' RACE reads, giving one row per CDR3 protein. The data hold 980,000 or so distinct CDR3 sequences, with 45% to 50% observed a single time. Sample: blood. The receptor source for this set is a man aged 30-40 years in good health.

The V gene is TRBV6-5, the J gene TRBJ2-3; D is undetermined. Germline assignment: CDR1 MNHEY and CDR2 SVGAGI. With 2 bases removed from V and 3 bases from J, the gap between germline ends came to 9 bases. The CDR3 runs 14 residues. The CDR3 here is CASSYGPRTDTQYF. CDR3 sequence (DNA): TGTGCCAGCAGTTACGGGCCCAGGACAGATACGCAGTATTTT.

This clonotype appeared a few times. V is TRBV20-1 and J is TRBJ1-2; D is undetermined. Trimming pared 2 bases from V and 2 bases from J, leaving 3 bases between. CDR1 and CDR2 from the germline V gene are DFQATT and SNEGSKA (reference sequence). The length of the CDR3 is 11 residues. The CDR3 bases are TGCAGTGCTAGAAACAACTATGGCTACACCTTC. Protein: CSARNNYGYTF.

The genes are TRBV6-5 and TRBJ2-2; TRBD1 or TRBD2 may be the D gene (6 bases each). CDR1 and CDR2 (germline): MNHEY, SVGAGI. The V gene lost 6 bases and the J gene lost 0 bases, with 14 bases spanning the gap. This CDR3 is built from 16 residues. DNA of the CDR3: TGTGCCAGCAGGTTCACAGGGACTTCGAACACCGGGGAGCTGTTTTTT. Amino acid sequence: CASRFTGTSNTGELFF.

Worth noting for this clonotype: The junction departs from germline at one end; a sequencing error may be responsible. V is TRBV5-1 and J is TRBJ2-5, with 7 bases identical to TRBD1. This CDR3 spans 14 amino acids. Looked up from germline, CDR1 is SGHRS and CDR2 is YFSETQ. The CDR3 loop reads CAGSFRDSKETQYF. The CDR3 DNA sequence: TGCGCCGGCAGCTTCCGGGACAGTAAAGAGACCCAGTACTTC.

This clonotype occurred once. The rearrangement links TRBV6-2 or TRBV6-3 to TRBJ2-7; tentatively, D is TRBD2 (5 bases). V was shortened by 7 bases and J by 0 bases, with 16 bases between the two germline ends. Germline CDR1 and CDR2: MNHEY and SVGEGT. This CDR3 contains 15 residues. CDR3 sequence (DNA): TGTGCCAGCACCTATGGTCGGAGGAGCTCCTACGAGCAGTACTTC. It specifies CASTYGRRSSYEQYF.

CDR3 residues: CASSFAVASYNEQFF. CDR3 in DNA: TGTGCCAGCAGCTTTGCGGTCGCGAGCTACAATGAGCAGTTCTTC. J is TRBJ2-1 and V is TRBV7-2; no firm D call. Germline CDR1 and CDR2: SGHTA and FQGNSA. V shed 3 bases and J shed 3 bases, with 12 bases lying between them. The CDR3 runs 15 residues.

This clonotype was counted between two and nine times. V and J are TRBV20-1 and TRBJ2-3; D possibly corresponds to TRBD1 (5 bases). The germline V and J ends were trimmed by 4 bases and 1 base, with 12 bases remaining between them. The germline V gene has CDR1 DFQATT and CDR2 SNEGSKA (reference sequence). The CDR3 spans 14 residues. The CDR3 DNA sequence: TGCAGTGCTATAAGTAGCAGGGGCACAGATACGCAGTATTTT. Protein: CSAISSRGTDTQYF.

CDR3 nucleotides: TGTGCCAGCAGTGGAGGGGGGACTAGCGGGGGCACAGATACGCAGTATTTT. This gives the protein CASSGGGTSGGTDTQYF. V is TRBV9 and J is TRBJ2-3, with 13 bases lining up with TRBD2. Trimming cost V 5 bases and J 1 base; bases outside gene matches: 7. Germline V lookup: CDR1 SGDLS, CDR2 YYNGEE. The length of the CDR3 is 17 residues.

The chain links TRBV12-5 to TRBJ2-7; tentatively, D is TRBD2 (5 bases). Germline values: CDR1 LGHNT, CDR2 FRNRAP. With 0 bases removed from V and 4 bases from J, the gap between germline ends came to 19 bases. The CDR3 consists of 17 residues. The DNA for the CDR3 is TGTGCTAGTGGTTTGGTAAGCGGCAGCAGAAACCGGTACGAGCAGTACTTC. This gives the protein CASGLVSGSRNRYEQYF.

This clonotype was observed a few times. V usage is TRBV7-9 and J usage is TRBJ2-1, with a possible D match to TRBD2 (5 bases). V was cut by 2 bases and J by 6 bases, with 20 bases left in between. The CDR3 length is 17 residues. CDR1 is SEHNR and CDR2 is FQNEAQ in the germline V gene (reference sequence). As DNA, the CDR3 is TGTGCCAGCAGCTTACCTCCGCGGCTCTCTCGGGGCAATGAGCAGTTCTTC. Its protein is CASSLPPRLSRGNEQFF.

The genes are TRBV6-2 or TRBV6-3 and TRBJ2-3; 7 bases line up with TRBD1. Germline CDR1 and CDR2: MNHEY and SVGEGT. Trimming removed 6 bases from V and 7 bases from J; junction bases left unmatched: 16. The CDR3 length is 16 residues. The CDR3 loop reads CASSLRPGQATYTQYF. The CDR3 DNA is TGTGCCAGCAGCCTACGGCCTGGACAGGCCACGTATACGCAGTATTTT.

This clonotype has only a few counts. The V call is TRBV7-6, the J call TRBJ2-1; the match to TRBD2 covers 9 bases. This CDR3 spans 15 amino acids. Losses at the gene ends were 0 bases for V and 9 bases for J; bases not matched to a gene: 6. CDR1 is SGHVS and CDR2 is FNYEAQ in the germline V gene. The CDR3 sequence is CASSLASGGPIEQFF. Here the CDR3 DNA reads TGTGCCAGCAGCTTAGCTAGCGGGGGTCCCATTGAGCAGTTCTTC.

The CDR3 nucleotides read TGCAGTGCTAGACTCGGACGCAGGGAGCAGTACTTC. This translates into CSARLGRREQYF. The rearrangement uses TRBV20-1 and TRBJ2-7, with D unresolved. The V and J ends lost 2 bases and 7 bases respectively, with 12 bases between them. Looked up from germline, CDR1 is DFQATT and CDR2 is SNEGSKA (reference sequence). The CDR3 contains 12 residues.

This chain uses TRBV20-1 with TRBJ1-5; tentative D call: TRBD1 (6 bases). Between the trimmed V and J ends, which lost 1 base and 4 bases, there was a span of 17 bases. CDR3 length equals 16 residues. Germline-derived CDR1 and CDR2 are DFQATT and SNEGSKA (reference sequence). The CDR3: CSARVPRQRGNQPQHF. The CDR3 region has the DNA TGCAGTGCTAGAGTACCGCGACAAAGGGGGAATCAGCCCCAGCATTTT.

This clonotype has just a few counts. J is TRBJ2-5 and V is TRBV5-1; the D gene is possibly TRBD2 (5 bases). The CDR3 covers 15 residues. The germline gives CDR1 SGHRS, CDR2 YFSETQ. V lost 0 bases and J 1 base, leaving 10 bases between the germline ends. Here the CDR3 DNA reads TGCGCCAGCAGCTTGGGAGAAGGAGGCCAAGAGACCCAGTACTTC. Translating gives CASSLGEGGQETQYF.

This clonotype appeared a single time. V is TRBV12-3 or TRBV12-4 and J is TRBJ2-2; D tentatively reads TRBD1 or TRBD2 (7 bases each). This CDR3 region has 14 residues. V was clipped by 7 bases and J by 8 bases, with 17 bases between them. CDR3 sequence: CASTPTGRVGELFF. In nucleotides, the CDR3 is TGTGCCAGCACCCCGACAGGGAGGGTGGGGGAGCTGTTTTTT.

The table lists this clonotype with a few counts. The CDR3 DNA is TGTGCCAGCAGGGGGGACTTACTCAAAAACATTCAGTACTTC. It encodes CASRGDLLKNIQYF. The chain combines TRBV6-5 with TRBJ2-4; the D gene is possibly TRBD2 (6 bases). V shed 6 bases and J shed 3 bases, with 12 bases lying between them. CDR1 and CDR2 from the germline V gene are MNHEY and SVGAGI. There are 14 residues in the CDR3.

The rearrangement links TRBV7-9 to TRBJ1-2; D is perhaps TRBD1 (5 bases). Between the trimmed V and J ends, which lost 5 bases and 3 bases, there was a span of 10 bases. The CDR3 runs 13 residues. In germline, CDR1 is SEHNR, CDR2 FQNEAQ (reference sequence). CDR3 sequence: CASSARGDYGYTF. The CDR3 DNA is TGTGCCAGCAGCGCCCGGGGGGACTATGGCTACACCTTC.

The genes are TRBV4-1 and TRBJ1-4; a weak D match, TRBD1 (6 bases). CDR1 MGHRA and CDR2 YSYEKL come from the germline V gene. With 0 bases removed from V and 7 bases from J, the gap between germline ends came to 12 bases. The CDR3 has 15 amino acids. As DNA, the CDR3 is TGCGCCAGCAGCCAAGAAACAGGGCCGGCTGAAAAACTGTTTTTT. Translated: CASSQETGPAEKLFF.

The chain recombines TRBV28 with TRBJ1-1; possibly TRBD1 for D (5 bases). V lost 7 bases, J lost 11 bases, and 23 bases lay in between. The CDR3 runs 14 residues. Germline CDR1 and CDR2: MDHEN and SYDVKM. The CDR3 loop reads CASTLGGWGRNAFF. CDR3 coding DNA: TGTGCCAGCACCCTCGGGGGGTGGGGGAGAAATGCTTTCTTT. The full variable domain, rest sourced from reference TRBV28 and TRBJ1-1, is DVKVTQSSRYLVKRTGEKVFLECVQDMDHENMFWYRQDPGLGLRLIYFSYDVKMKEKGDIPEGYSVSREKKERFSLILESASTNQTSMYLCASTLGGWGRNAFFGQGTRLTVV.

This CDR3 reads CVLGGAAYNSPLHF. Here the CDR3 DNA reads TGTGTTCTAGGGGGGGCCGCCTATAATTCACCCCTCCACTTT. The rearrangement links TRBV21-1 to TRBJ1-6; the table calls TRBD1, which could not be checked here. TRBV21-1 is marked as a pseudogene. This CDR3 is built from 14 residues.

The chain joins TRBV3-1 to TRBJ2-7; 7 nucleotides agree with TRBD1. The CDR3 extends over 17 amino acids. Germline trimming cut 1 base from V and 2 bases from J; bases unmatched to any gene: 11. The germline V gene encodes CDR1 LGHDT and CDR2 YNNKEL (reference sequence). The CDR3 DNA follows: TGTGCCAGCAGCCAAGCGGACAGGCTCCTTATCCCCTACGAGCAGTACTTC. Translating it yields CASSQADRLLIPYEQYF.

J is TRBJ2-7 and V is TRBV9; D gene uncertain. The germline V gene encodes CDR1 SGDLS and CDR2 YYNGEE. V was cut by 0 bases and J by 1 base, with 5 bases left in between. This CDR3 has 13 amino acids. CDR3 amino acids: CASSVGISYEQYF. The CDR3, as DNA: TGTGCCAGCAGCGTAGGGATATCCTACGAGCAGTACTTC.

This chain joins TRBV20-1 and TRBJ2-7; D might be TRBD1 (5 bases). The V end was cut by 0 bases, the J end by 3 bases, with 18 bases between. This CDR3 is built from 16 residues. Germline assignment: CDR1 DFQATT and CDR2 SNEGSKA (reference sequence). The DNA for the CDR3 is TGCAGTGCTAGAGATCGGCAGGGCAAAGCTCTCTACGAGCAGTACTTC. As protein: CSARDRQGKALYEQYF.

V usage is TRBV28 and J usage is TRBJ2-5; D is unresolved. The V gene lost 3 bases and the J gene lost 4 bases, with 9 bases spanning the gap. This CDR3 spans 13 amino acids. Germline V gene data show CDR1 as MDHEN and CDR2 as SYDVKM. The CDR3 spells CASSLVDRETQYF. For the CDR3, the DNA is TGTGCCAGCAGTTTGGTGGACCGAGAGACCCAGTACTTC.

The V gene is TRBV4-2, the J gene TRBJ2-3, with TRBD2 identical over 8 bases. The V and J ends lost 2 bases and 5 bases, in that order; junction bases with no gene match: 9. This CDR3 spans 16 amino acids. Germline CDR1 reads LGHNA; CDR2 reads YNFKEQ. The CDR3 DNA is TGTGCCAGCAGCCAACTCGGGACTAGATCATTAGATACGCAGTATTTT. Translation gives CASSQLGTRSLDTQYF.

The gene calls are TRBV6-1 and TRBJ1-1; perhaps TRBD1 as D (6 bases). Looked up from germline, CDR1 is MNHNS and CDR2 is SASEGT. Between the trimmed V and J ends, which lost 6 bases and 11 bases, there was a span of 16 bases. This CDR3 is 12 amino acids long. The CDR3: CASRERDTAAFF. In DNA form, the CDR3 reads TGTGCCAGCAGAGAACGGGACACTGCGGCTTTCTTT.

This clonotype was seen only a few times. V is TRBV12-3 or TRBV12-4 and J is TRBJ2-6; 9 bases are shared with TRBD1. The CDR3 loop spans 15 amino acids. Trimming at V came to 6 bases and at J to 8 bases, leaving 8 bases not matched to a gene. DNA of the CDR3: TGTGCCAGCAGCCAATGGACAGGGGAGACCAACGTCCTGACTTTC. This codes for CASSQWTGETNVLTF.

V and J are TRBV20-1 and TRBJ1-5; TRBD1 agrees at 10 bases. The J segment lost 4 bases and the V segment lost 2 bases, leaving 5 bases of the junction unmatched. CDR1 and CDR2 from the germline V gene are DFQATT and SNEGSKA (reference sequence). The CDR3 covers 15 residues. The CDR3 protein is CSARTGQGGNQPQHF. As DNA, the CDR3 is TGCAGTGCTAGAACCGGACAGGGGGGGAATCAGCCCCAGCATTTT.

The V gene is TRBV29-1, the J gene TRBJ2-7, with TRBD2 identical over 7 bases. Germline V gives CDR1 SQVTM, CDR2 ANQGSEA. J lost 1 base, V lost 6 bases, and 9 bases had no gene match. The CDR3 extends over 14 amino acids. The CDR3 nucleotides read TGCAGCGTGACAAAAGCGGGGCGTTCCTACGAGCAGTACTTC. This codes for CSVTKAGRSYEQYF.

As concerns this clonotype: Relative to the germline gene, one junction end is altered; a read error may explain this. This chain's CDR3 is CASRGTGRNAEAFF. The CDR3 DNA reads as TGTGCCAGCAGGGGGACAGGGAGGAACGCTGAAGCTTTCTTT. The gene calls are TRBV6-4 and TRBJ1-1, with TRBD1 matching 9 bases. The CDR3 has 14 residues. CDR1 is MRHNA, CDR2 SNTAGT, per germline.

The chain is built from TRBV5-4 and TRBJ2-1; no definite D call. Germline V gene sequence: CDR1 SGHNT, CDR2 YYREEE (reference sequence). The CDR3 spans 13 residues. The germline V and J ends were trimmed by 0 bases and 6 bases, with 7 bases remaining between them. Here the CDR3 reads CASSLVTINEQFF. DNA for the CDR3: TGTGCCAGCAGCTTGGTCACTATCAATGAGCAGTTCTTC.